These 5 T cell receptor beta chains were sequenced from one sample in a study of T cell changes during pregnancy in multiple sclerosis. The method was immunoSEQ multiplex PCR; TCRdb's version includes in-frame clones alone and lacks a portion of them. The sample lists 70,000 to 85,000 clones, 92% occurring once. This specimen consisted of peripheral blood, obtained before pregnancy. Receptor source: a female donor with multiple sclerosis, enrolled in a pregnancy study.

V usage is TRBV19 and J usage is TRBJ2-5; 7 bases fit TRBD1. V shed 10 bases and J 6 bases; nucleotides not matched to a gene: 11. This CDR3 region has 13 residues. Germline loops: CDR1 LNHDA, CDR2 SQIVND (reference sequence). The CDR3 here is CATSQGTRQTQYF. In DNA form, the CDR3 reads TGTGCCACCTCACAGGGGACGCGACAGACCCAGTACTTC.

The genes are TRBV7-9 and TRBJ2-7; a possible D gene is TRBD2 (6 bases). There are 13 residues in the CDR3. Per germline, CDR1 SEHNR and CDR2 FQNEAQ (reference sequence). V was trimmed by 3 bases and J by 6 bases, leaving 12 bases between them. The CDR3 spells CASSFPGRGEQYF. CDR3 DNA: TGTGCCAGCAGCTTTCCAGGGCGGGGCGAGCAGTACTTC.

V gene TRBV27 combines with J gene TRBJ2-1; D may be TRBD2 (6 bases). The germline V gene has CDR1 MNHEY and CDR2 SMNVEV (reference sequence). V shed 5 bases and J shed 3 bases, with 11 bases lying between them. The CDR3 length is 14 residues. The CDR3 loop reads CASSKAGDYNEQFF. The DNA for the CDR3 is TGTGCCAGCAGTAAAGCGGGCGACTACAATGAGCAGTTCTTC.

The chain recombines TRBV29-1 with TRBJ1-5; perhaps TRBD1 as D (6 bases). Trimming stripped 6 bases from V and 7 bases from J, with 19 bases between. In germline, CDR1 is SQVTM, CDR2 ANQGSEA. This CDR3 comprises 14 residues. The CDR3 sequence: CSVLIGQGHQPQHF. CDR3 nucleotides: TGCAGCGTCCTGATAGGGCAGGGACACCAGCCCCAGCATTTT. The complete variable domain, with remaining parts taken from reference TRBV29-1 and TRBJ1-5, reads SAVISQKPSRDICQRGTSLTIQCQVDSQVTMMFWYRQQPGQSLTLIATANQGSEATYESGFVIDKFPISRPNLTFSTLTVSNMSPEDSSIYLCSVLIGQGHQPQHFGDGTRLSIL.

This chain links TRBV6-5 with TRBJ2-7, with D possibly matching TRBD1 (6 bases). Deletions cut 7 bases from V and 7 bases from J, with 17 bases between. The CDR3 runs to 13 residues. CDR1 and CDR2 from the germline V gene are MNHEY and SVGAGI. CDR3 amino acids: CASTPPQGPEQYF. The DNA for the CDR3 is TGTGCCAGCACCCCACCTCAGGGGCCGGAGCAGTACTTC.